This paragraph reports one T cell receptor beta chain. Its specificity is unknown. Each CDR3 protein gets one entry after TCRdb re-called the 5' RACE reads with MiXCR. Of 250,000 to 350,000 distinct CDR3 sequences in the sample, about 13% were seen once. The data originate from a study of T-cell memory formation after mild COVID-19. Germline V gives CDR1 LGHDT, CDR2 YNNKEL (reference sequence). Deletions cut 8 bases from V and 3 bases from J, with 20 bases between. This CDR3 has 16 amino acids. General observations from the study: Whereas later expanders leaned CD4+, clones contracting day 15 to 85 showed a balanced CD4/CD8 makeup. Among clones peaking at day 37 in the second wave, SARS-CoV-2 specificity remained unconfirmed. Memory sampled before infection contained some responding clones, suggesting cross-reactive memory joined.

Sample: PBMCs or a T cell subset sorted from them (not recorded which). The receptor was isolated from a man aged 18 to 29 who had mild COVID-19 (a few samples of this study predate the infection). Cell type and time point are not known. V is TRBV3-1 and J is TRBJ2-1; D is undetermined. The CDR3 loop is CASRRNGAQSYNEQFF. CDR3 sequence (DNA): TGTGCCAGCCGGCGGAACGGCGCACAAAGCTACAATGAGCAGTTCTTC.